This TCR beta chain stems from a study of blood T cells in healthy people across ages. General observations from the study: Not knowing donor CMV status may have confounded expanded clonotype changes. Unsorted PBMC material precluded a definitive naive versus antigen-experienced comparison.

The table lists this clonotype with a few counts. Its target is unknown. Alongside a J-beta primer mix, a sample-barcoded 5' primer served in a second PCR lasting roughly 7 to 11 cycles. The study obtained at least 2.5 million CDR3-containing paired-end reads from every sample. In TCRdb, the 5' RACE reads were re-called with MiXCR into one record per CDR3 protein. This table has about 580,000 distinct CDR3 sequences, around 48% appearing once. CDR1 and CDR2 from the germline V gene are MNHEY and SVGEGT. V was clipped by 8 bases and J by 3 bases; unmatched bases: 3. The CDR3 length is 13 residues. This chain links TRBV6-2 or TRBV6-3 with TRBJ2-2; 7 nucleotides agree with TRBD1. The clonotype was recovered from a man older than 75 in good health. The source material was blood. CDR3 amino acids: CASLQGHTGELFF. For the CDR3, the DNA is TGTGCCAGCCTACAGGGGCACACCGGGGAGCTGTTTTTT.